Following are 26 T cell receptor beta chains from one sample sequenced in a study of graft-versus-host responses after intestinal transplantation. These receptors' targets are unknown. This table comes from immunoSEQ multiplex PCR, and its TCRdb copy is limited to in-frame clones, with some not included. The profile covers some 90,000 clones, with 85% to 90% appearing a single time and 0.11% taken by the ten largest. The sequencing used unstimulated CD4+ T cells sorted from spleen or lymph node cells, collected before intestinal transplant. The receptors shown here come from a human donor who received an intestinal transplant.

A single count supports this clone. The chain is built from TRBV2 and TRBJ1-5, with D perhaps TRBD1 (6 bases). Germline V gene lookup returns CDR1 SNHLY and CDR2 FYNNEI. V lost 5 bases to trimming and J lost 0 bases, with 11 bases between them. The CDR3 contains 15 residues. CDR3 DNA: TGTGCCAGCAGTCAACAGGGCCTTAGCAATCAGCCCCAGCATTTT. It specifies CASSQQGLSNQPQHF.

CDR3 in amino acids: CASSPTSGESYEQYF. The DNA of the CDR3 is TGTGCCAGCAGTCCCACTAGCGGGGAATCCTACGAGCAGTACTTC. The V gene is TRBV27, the J gene TRBJ2-7; 10 bases align to TRBD2. This CDR3 has 15 amino acids. V lost 5 bases and J lost 1; bases outside the gene matches: 5. The germline CDR1 and CDR2 sequences are MNHEY and SMNVEV (reference sequence).

The V gene is TRBV5-1, the J gene TRBJ2-7, with 11 bases lining up with TRBD1. The CDR3 is made up of 15 amino acids. From germline, CDR1 is SGHRS and CDR2 YFSETQ. V was clipped by 4 bases and J by 6 bases; unmatched bases: 9. The CDR3 DNA reads as TGCGCCAGCAGCCAGACTGGACAGGGGGCGTTCGAGCAGTACTTC. Translated, it gives CASSQTGQGAFEQYF. Full variable domain (remainder filled in from reference TRBV5-1 and TRBJ2-7): KAGVTQTPRYLIKTRGQQVTLSCSPISGHRSVSWYQQTPGQGLQFLFEYFSETQRNKGNFPGRFSGRQFSNSRSEMNVSTLELGDSALYLCASSQTGQGAFEQYFGPGTRLTVT.

V is TRBV19 and J is TRBJ2-3; the D gene is possibly TRBD2 (6 bases). This CDR3 spans 14 amino acids. V dropped 4 bases and J dropped 6 bases, with 14 bases sitting between them. CDR1 is LNHDA, CDR2 SQIVND, per germline (reference sequence). CDR3: CASSKTSSGDTQYF. The CDR3, as DNA: TGTGCCAGTAGTAAGACTAGTTCTGGTGATACGCAGTATTTT.

The rearrangement uses TRBV21-1 and TRBJ2-2; the tabulated D call, TRBD1, remains unverified against the DNA. TRBV21-1 is annotated as a pseudogene. CDR3 length equals 13 residues. CDR3: CASPQGNTGELFF. The CDR3 DNA follows: TGTGCCAGCCCGCAGGGCAACACCGGGGAGCTGTTTTTT.

The chain employs TRBV5-1 and TRBJ1-1; the D is unclear. This CDR3 region has 12 residues. CDR1 is SGHRS and CDR2 is YFSETQ in the germline V gene. Trimming took off 0 bases at V and 6 bases at J, with 6 bases between the two ends. CDR3 DNA sequence: TGCGCCAGCAGCTTGGGGAGGGCTGAAGCTTTCTTT. It specifies CASSLGRAEAFF.

The chain couples TRBV19 to TRBJ1-2; D possibly corresponds to TRBD1 (5 bases). V was cut by 3 bases and J by 0 bases, with 8 bases left in between. Per the germline V gene, CDR1 is LNHDA and CDR2 is SQIVND (reference sequence). This CDR3 is built from 14 residues. CDR3 DNA sequence: TGTGCCAGTAGTATCGCGGGGGCTAACTATGGCTACACCTTC. As protein: CASSIAGANYGYTF.

The rearrangement links TRBV7-9 to TRBJ2-1, with 9 positions matching TRBD1. CDR3 size: 15 residues. With V trimmed by 5 bases and J by 6 bases, 8 bases remained unmatched. The germline CDR1 and CDR2 sequences are SEHNR and FQNEAQ (reference sequence). The chain's CDR3 is CASSRDRGIPNEQFF. The DNA for the CDR3 is TGTGCCAGCAGCCGCGACAGGGGGATTCCCAATGAGCAGTTCTTC.

This chain connects TRBV6-5 to TRBJ1-1; possibly TRBD1 for D (5 bases). Trimming stripped 5 bases from V and 6 bases from J, with 16 bases between. This CDR3 comprises 14 residues. Germline CDR1 reads MNHEY; CDR2 reads SVGAGI. The CDR3 DNA is TGTGCCAGCAGTACCTGGCGGGGGAGCGCTGAAGCTTTCTTT. It is translated as CASSTWRGSAEAFF.

This clone appeared a single time. This chain connects TRBV5-1 to TRBJ1-2, with D maybe TRBD1 (6 bases). Trimming shortened V by 0 bases and J by 5 bases, and 11 bases separated the two germline ends. Germline values: CDR1 SGHRS, CDR2 YFSETQ. The CDR3 is 14 residues long. The CDR3: CASSLGTATYGYTF. The DNA for the CDR3 is TGCGCCAGCAGCTTGGGGACAGCTACTTATGGCTACACCTTC. Complete variable domain (other parts from reference TRBV5-1 and TRBJ1-2): KAGVTQTPRYLIKTRGQQVTLSCSPISGHRSVSWYQQTPGQGLQFLFEYFSETQRNKGNFPGRFSGRQFSNSRSEMNVSTLELGDSALYLCASSLGTATYGYTFGSGTRLTVV.

The count of this clone is one. This rearrangement joins TRBV6-1 to TRBJ2-7, with D possibly TRBD1 on 6 matching bases. Germline V lookup: CDR1 MNHNS, CDR2 SASEGT. V was shortened by 7 bases and J by 7 bases, with 17 bases between the two germline ends. The CDR3 covers 13 residues. This CDR3 is CASTLTPRGEQYF. Written as DNA, the CDR3 is TGTGCCAGCACCTTGACTCCCAGGGGTGAGCAGTACTTC.

The V gene is TRBV9, the J gene TRBJ2-5, with 11 bases that match TRBD1. The J call may not be correct, given that the DNA end is closer to TRBJ2-7. In germline, CDR1 is SGDLS, CDR2 YYNGEE. This CDR3 comprises 15 residues. The CDR3 loop reads CASSTRTGGPYEQYF. CDR3 DNA sequence: TGTGCCAGCAGCACCCGGACAGGGGGCCCCTACGAGCAGTACTTC.

The CDR3 coding sequence is TGTGCCAGCAGTGGGGGGGGCGGACCTTCACCCCTCCACTTT. As protein: CASSGGGGPSPLHF. The V call is TRBV2, the J call TRBJ1-6; a possible D gene is TRBD1 (6 bases). Germline CDR1 is SNHLY and CDR2 is FYNNEI. The CDR3 has 14 amino acids. V gave up 4 bases and J gave up 9 bases, with 13 bases separating them.

This clone was seen only once. V gene TRBV6-6 combines with J gene TRBJ2-3, with 8 bases that match TRBD2. This CDR3 has 15 amino acids. Unmatched junction bases numbered 0, after V lost 0 bases and J lost 1 base. Germline V gene lookup returns CDR1 MNHNY and CDR2 SVGAGI (reference sequence). The CDR3 spells CASSYSRGGTDTQYF. The DNA of the CDR3 is TGTGCCAGCAGTTACTCGCGGGGGGGCACAGATACGCAGTATTTT.

V gene TRBV6-1 combines with J gene TRBJ2-5; a weak D match, TRBD2 (6 bases). V lost 5 bases, J lost 3 bases, and 7 bases lay in between. Germline V CDR1 and CDR2: MNHNS, SASEGT. The CDR3 loop spans 12 amino acids. DNA for the CDR3: TGTGCCAGCAGTTTAGCGGAAGAGACCCAGTACTTC. Protein sequence: CASSLAEETQYF.

The J gene is TRBJ2-5, the V gene TRBV19, with TRBD2 identical over 8 bases. CDR3 length equals 16 residues. The V gene end was trimmed by 6 bases and the J gene end by 2 bases; junction bases not matched to a gene: 11. Germline V gene data show CDR1 as LNHDA and CDR2 as SQIVND (reference sequence). The CDR3 reads CASSPRGSGKQETQYF. The DNA of the CDR3 is TGTGCCAGTAGCCCCAGGGGTAGCGGGAAGCAAGAGACCCAGTACTTC.

This sequence joins TRBV5-1 and TRBJ2-5, with D perhaps TRBD1 (6 bases). The CDR3 has 12 residues. The germline V gene has CDR1 SGHRS and CDR2 YFSETQ. The V gene lost 4 bases and the J gene lost 5 bases, with 9 bases spanning the gap. The CDR3 bases are TGCGCCAGCAGCCGACAGGAGGAGACCCAGTACTTC. It is translated as CASSRQEETQYF.

The genes are TRBV5-4 and TRBJ1-4; 8 nucleotides agree with TRBD1. After removal of 4 bases from V and 10 bases from J, the junction contained 9 bases not matched to a gene. This CDR3 comprises 14 residues. Looked up from germline, CDR1 is SGHNT and CDR2 is YYREEE (reference sequence). CDR3 in amino acids: CASSERTGFGKLFF. The CDR3 DNA reads as TGTGCCAGCAGCGAGCGGACAGGGTTTGGAAAACTGTTTTTT.

The chain recombines TRBV25-1 with TRBJ2-6; D remains ambiguous. Deletions cut 7 bases from V and 1 base from J, with 2 bases between. Germline CDR1 and CDR2: MGHDK and SYGVNS. There are 12 residues in the CDR3. The CDR3: CASTSGANVLTF. The CDR3 nucleotides read TGTGCCAGCACTTCTGGGGCCAACGTCCTGACTTTC.

The genes are TRBV18 and TRBJ2-5; D possibly corresponds to TRBD1 (5 bases). CDR1 is KGHSH and CDR2 is LQKENI in the germline V gene. Between the trimmed V and J ends, which lost 2 bases and 5 bases, there was a span of 6 bases. This CDR3 has 12 amino acids. CDR3 sequence reads: CASSPGAETQYF. As DNA, the CDR3 is TGTGCCAGCTCACCAGGGGCGGAGACCCAGTACTTC.

This chain joins TRBV10-3 and TRBJ2-5; maybe TRBD2 (5 bases). The DNA end lines up better with TRBJ2-7; the J call may be wrong. Per germline, CDR1 ENHRY and CDR2 SYGVKD. CDR3 length: 11 residues. The CDR3 spells CACGGEYEQYF. In nucleotides, the CDR3 is TGTGCCTGCGGTGGGGAGTACGAGCAGTACTTC.

The gene calls are TRBV19 and TRBJ2-7, with 12 bases lining up with TRBD1. Germline CDR1 is LNHDA and CDR2 is SQIVND (reference sequence). V lost 8 bases, J lost 2 bases, and 4 bases stayed unmatched. This CDR3 has 14 residues. The CDR3 DNA is TGTGCCAGTGGGGACAGGGGGCTTCCCTACGAGCAGTACTTC. Protein product: CASGDRGLPYEQYF.

The rearrangement uses TRBV25-1 and TRBJ2-5; TRBD1 might be the D (5 bases). Germline CDR1 MGHDK, CDR2 SYGVNS. V shed 3 bases and J shed 5 bases, with 10 bases lying between them. This CDR3 has 13 amino acids. Here the CDR3 DNA reads TGTGCCAGCAGTGATCTGGGGCGGGAGACCCAGTACTTC. Amino acids: CASSDLGRETQYF.

This rearrangement joins TRBV11-1 to TRBJ2-3; a possible D gene is TRBD1 (5 bases). Germline CDR1 reads SGHAT; CDR2 reads FQDESV (reference sequence). CDR3 length: 15 residues. V lost 2 bases, J lost 0 bases, and 9 bases lay in between. The CDR3 nucleotides are TGTGCCAGCAGCTTAAAGGGGTTCAGCACAGATACGCAGTATTTT. As protein: CASSLKGFSTDTQYF. Combining the CDR3 with reference TRBV11-1 and TRBJ2-3 gives the whole variable domain EAEVAQSPRYKITEKSQAVAFWCDPISGHATLYWYRQILGQGPELLVQFQDESVVDDSQLPKDRFSAERLKGVDSTLKIQPAELGDSAMYLCASSLKGFSTDTQYFGPGTRLTVL.

The chain recombines TRBV2 with TRBJ2-7, with 8 nucleotides matching TRBD1. The germline CDR1 and CDR2 sequences are SNHLY and FYNNEI. The J segment lost 2 bases and the V segment lost 8 bases, leaving 8 bases of the junction unmatched. This CDR3 spans 14 amino acids. The CDR3 loop reads CASVLVRGPYEQYF. In DNA form, the CDR3 reads TGTGCCAGCGTCCTCGTCAGGGGGCCCTACGAGCAGTACTTC.

The chain is built from TRBV16 and TRBJ1-2; no clear D gene. The CDR3 has 11 amino acids. The germline V and J ends were trimmed by 4 bases and 7 bases, with 7 bases remaining between them. CDR1 is KGHSY and CDR2 is FQNENV in the germline V gene. The CDR3 sequence: CASSPGSGYTF. CDR3 bases: TGTGCCAGCAGCCCTGGGAGTGGCTACACCTTC.